These 31 T cell receptor beta chains came from one sample sequenced in a study of T cell changes during pregnancy in multiple sclerosis. Sequencing was performed with immunoSEQ multiplex PCR; in TCRdb, only in-frame clones are kept and a portion is missing. The sample lists 80,000 to 95,000 clones; nearly 95% were seen once. This material consisted of peripheral blood, taken in the second trimester of pregnancy. All receptors come from a female donor with multiple sclerosis, enrolled in a pregnancy study.

This clone was seen a single time. The chain uses TRBV27 and TRBJ2-1, with TRBD1 matching 9 bases. CDR1 and CDR2 from the germline V gene are MNHEY and SMNVEV (reference sequence). The J segment lost 4 bases and the V segment lost 5 bases, leaving 12 bases of the junction unmatched. The CDR3 is made up of 17 amino acids. The CDR3 DNA reads TGTGCCAGCAGTCCCTGGAGGGGGACAGGGACTTACAATGAGCAGTTCTTC. Translation gives CASSPWRGTGTYNEQFF.

The V call is TRBV18, the J call TRBJ2-5, with 8 bases identical to TRBD1. The CDR3 sequence is 16 residues long. From germline, CDR1 is KGHSH and CDR2 LQKENI. With V trimmed by 0 bases and J by 1 base, 4 bases remained unmatched. CDR3: CASSPPVGTGQETQYF. CDR3 DNA sequence: TGTGCCAGCTCACCACCCGTCGGGACAGGCCAAGAGACCCAGTACTTC.

V gene TRBV18 combines with J gene TRBJ2-3, with TRBD2 identical over 8 bases. Trimming cost V 0 bases and J 5 bases; bases outside gene matches: 7. The CDR3 is 16 residues long. Germline V CDR1 and CDR2: KGHSH, LQKENI. CDR3 bases: TGTGCCAGCTCACCACCCAACGGGAGGGCCGAAGATACGCAGTATTTT. Translated, it gives CASSPPNGRAEDTQYF.

This clone was seen a single time. The J gene is TRBJ2-7, the V gene TRBV15, with 7 nucleotides matching TRBD1. After removal of 1 base from V and 2 bases from J, the junction contained 2 bases not matched to a gene. The V gene's germline CDR1 is LNHNV and CDR2 YYDKDF (reference sequence). The CDR3 has 14 residues. The CDR3 region is CATSRGQGAYEQYF. CDR3 nucleotide sequence: TGTGCCACCAGCAGAGGTCAGGGGGCCTACGAGCAGTACTTC.

This sequence joins TRBV27 and TRBJ2-7; D possibly corresponds to TRBD2 (5 bases). V lost 6 bases to trimming and J lost 2 bases, with 14 bases between them. Germline V gives CDR1 MNHEY, CDR2 SMNVEV (reference sequence). This CDR3 comprises 14 residues. The CDR3 region is CASSTTGFTYEQYF. The CDR3 nucleotides are TGTGCCAGCAGCACCACGGGGTTTACCTACGAGCAGTACTTC.

J is TRBJ2-7 and V is TRBV27, with 10 bases lining up with TRBD2. V lost 3 bases to trimming and J lost 4 bases; unmatched junction nucleotides: 3. Per the germline V gene, CDR1 is MNHEY and CDR2 is SMNVEV (reference sequence). CDR3 length: 14 amino acids. CDR3 DNA sequence: TGTGCCAGCAGTTTCGGACTAGCGGCATACGAGCAGTACTTC. It specifies CASSFGLAAYEQYF.

Note on this clone: This sample also contains other DNA sequences that code for the same CDR3. This rearrangement joins TRBV5-1 to TRBJ2-3, with 9 bases lining up with TRBD1. The CDR3 is made up of 15 amino acids. The germline gives CDR1 SGHRS, CDR2 YFSETQ. The V gene end was trimmed by 2 bases and the J gene end by 1 base; junction bases not matched to a gene: 2. CDR3 in DNA: TGCGCCAGCAGCTTACAGGGGGCGGGCACAGATACGCAGTATTTT. This gives the protein CASSLQGAGTDTQYF.

This chain connects TRBV19 to TRBJ2-5, with D possibly being TRBD2 (5 bases). The CDR3 spans 11 residues. The V and J ends lost 6 bases and 10 bases respectively, with 12 bases between them. Germline V gene data show CDR1 as LNHDA and CDR2 as SQIVND (reference sequence). The CDR3 region has the DNA TGTGCCAGTAGCTTCGGGGTTAACCAGTACTTC. Its translation is CASSFGVNQYF.

The chain joins TRBV30 to TRBJ1-3; D gene uncertain. CDR1 is GTSNPN and CDR2 is SVGIG in the germline V gene (reference sequence). CDR3 length equals 12 residues. Trimming removed 8 bases from V and 2 bases from J, with 10 bases in between. The CDR3, as DNA: TGTGCCCGGGGATCTACTGGAAACACCATATATTTT. Its protein product is CARGSTGNTIYF.

The chain employs TRBV7-3 and TRBJ2-1, with D perhaps matching TRBD2 (5 bases). The V end was cut by 2 bases, the J end by 8 bases, with 16 bases between. Germline values: CDR1 SGHTA, CDR2 FQGTGA. The CDR3 length is 15 residues. CDR3 in amino acids: CASSLGLLGNDEQFF. DNA for the CDR3: TGTGCCAGCAGCTTAGGACTTCTTGGGAATGATGAGCAGTTCTTC.

This chain joins TRBV5-1 and TRBJ2-1, with TRBD2 as a possible D gene (6 bases). Germline V gene data show CDR1 as SGHRS and CDR2 as YFSETQ. The CDR3 is 15 amino acids. V lost 0 bases to trimming and J lost 4 bases, with 11 bases between them. The CDR3 region has the DNA TGCGCCAGCAGCTTGGATAGCGGAAGGTACAATGAGCAGTTCTTC. Encoded protein: CASSLDSGRYNEQFF.

This rearrangement joins TRBV5-4 to TRBJ2-3; 8 nucleotides line up with TRBD1. Germline V lookup: CDR1 SGHNT, CDR2 YYREEE (reference sequence). With 3 bases clipped from V and 2 bases from J, the junction kept 2 bases outside the gene matches. CDR3 length: 14 residues. CDR3 residues: CASSSTGATDTQYF. CDR3 bases: TGTGCCAGCAGCTCGACAGGGGCCACAGATACGCAGTATTTT.

The V gene is TRBV28, the J gene TRBJ2-6, with D possibly matching TRBD1 (6 bases). Deletions cut 6 bases from V and 2 bases from J, with 17 bases between. Looked up from germline, CDR1 is MDHEN and CDR2 is SYDVKM. The CDR3 covers 17 residues. The CDR3 loop reads CASSVGRGVTGANVLTF. CDR3 nucleotides: TGTGCCAGCAGCGTCGGCAGGGGAGTCACTGGGGCCAACGTCCTGACTTTC.

The chain uses TRBV10-2 and TRBJ1-1, with unresolved D. This CDR3 comprises 12 residues. V shed 4 bases and J shed 0 bases, with 3 bases lying between them. Germline CDR1 and CDR2: WSHSY and SAAADI. The CDR3 bases are TGCGCCAGCAGTGCGGTGAACACTGAAGCTTTCTTT. It translates to CASSAVNTEAFF.

J is TRBJ2-7 and V is TRBV10-3, with 10 bases matching TRBD1. The germline CDR1 and CDR2 sequences are ENHRY and SYGVKD. V lost 7 bases and J lost 3; bases outside the gene matches: 12. There are 16 residues in the CDR3. The CDR3 spells CAITGGTGEGYYEQYF. In DNA, the CDR3 is TGTGCCATCACCGGGGGGACAGGGGAAGGCTACTACGAGCAGTACTTC.

The chain uses TRBV10-3 and TRBJ2-7; 8 bases map to TRBD1. V trimming: 2 bases; J trimming: 3 bases; junction bases outside the gene matches: 9. CDR3 size: 16 residues. From germline, CDR1 is ENHRY and CDR2 SYGVKD. As DNA, the CDR3 is TGTGCCATCAGTGAGCCACGAACGACAGGGGACTACGAGCAGTACTTC. This sequence encodes CAISEPRTTGDYEQYF.

This clone showed up just once. This chain links TRBV28 with TRBJ1-1, with 8 bases fitting TRBD1. Trimming took 6 bases from V and 1 from J; bases not matched to a gene: 7. The V gene's germline CDR1 is MDHEN and CDR2 SYDVKM. This CDR3 has 15 amino acids. The CDR3 sequence is CASRPATGANTEAFF. The CDR3 bases are TGTGCCAGCAGACCAGCGACAGGGGCGAACACTGAAGCTTTCTTT.

The gene calls are TRBV27 and TRBJ1-2; TRBD1 aligns across 7 bases. The V gene end was trimmed by 8 bases and the J gene end by 4 bases; junction bases not matched to a gene: 28. Germline V gene sequence: CDR1 MNHEY, CDR2 SMNVEV (reference sequence). The CDR3 totals 20 residues. CDR3 sequence (DNA): TGTGCCAGCCGGCCCTCCAGCAGGGGGTGGGTAGGTTGGAGCTTCTATGGCTACACCTTC. Encoded protein: CASRPSSRGWVGWSFYGYTF.

The V and J genes are TRBV18 and TRBJ2-1; tentatively, D is TRBD2 (5 bases). The V gene's germline CDR1 is KGHSH and CDR2 LQKENI. The V end lost 3 bases, the J end lost 3 bases, and 9 bases lay between the germline ends. This CDR3 has 14 residues. CDR3 nucleotide sequence: TGTGCCAGCTCACCCACCGGGGTCTACAATGAGCAGTTCTTC. It yields the protein CASSPTGVYNEQFF.

The chain is built from TRBV7-2 and TRBJ2-7; TRBD2 is a possible D gene (6 bases). The CDR3 sequence is 15 residues long. The ends were cut back, 6 bases at V and 2 bases at J, with 17 bases in the middle. CDR1 is SGHTA, CDR2 FQGNSA, per germline. In DNA, the CDR3 is TGTGCCAGCAGTCAAATCAGCGCGGGGCCCTACGAGCAGTACTTC. Translated, it gives CASSQISAGPYEQYF. Full variable domain (rest looked up from reference TRBV7-2 and TRBJ2-7): GAGVSQSPSNKVTEKGKDVELRCDPISGHTALYWYRQSLGQGLEFLIYFQGNSAPDKSGLPSDRFSAERTGGSVSTLTIQRTQQEDSAVYLCASSQISAGPYEQYFGPGTRLTVT.

The chain joins TRBV27 to TRBJ2-7; D possibly corresponds to TRBD1 (6 bases). The CDR3 covers 16 residues. The V end lost 0 bases, the J end lost 2 bases, and 14 bases lay between the germline ends. The germline V gene has CDR1 MNHEY and CDR2 SMNVEV (reference sequence). In nucleotides, the CDR3 is TGTGCCAGCAGTTTATCGGGGGCTGGGCCCCCCTACGAGCAGTACTTC. The encoded protein is CASSLSGAGPPYEQYF.

The V gene is TRBV19, the J gene TRBJ2-4; a weak D match, TRBD1 (5 bases). V lost 8 bases to trimming and J lost 1 base, with 15 bases between them. Per the germline V gene, CDR1 is LNHDA and CDR2 is SQIVND (reference sequence). There are 15 residues in the CDR3. The CDR3 region has the DNA TGTGCCAGTGGGGCTCAGGGATGGGCCAAAAACATTCAGTACTTC. As protein: CASGAQGWAKNIQYF.

J is TRBJ2-1 and V is TRBV9, with a possible D match to TRBD1 (5 bases). The CDR3 loop spans 18 amino acids. V was cut by 3 bases and J by 0 bases, with 19 bases left in between. Germline loops: CDR1 SGDLS, CDR2 YYNGEE. The CDR3 DNA sequence: TGTGCCAGCAGCGGGACATTGAAAGGGCCGAACTCCTACAATGAGCAGTTCTTC. This sequence encodes CASSGTLKGPNSYNEQFF. The full variable domain, its missing parts supplied by reference TRBV9 and TRBJ2-1, is DSGVTQTPKHLITATGQRVTLRCSPRSGDLSVYWYQQSLDQGLQFLIQYYNGEERAKGNILERFSAQQFPDLHSELNLSSLELGDSALYFCASSGTLKGPNSYNEQFFGPGTRLTVL.

The gene calls are TRBV11-1 and TRBJ2-2; 11 bases fit TRBD2. CDR1 and CDR2 from the germline V gene are SGHAT and FQDESV (reference sequence). The V and J ends lost 5 bases and 6 bases, in that order; junction bases with no gene match: 11. The CDR3 runs to 17 residues. CDR3 in amino acids: CASSTRTSGRTAGELFF. CDR3 nucleotides: TGTGCCAGCAGCACACGGACTAGCGGGCGTACGGCCGGGGAGCTGTTTTTT.

This clone was seen a handful of times. The J gene is TRBJ1-2, the V gene TRBV19; D possibly corresponds to TRBD1 (5 bases). Trimming cost V 4 bases and J 8 bases, with 17 bases left between them. Germline CDR1 and CDR2: LNHDA and SQIVND (reference sequence). The CDR3 spans 14 residues. Here the CDR3 DNA reads TGTGCCAGTAGTACCGGCGGGACGGCGAAAGGCTACACCTTC. Translating gives CASSTGGTAKGYTF. The variable domain in full, with the rest retrieved from reference TRBV19 and TRBJ1-2, is DGGITQSPKYLFRKEGQNVTLSCEQNLNHDAMYWYRQDPGQGLRLIYYSQIVNDFQKGDIAEGYSVSREKKESFPLTVTSAQKNPTAFYLCASSTGGTAKGYTFGSGTRLTVV.

V and J are TRBV7-2 and TRBJ1-3; D uncertain. Germline lookup yields CDR1 SGHTA and CDR2 FQGNSA. This CDR3 region has 12 residues. V shed 5 bases and J shed 6 bases, with 8 bases lying between them. CDR3 sequence: CASSRLVNTIYF. CDR3 sequence (DNA): TGTGCCAGCAGCCGTCTCGTAAACACCATATATTTT.

The chain employs TRBV9 and TRBJ1-4, with D hard to call. This CDR3 has 15 residues. Trimming left V 0 bases short and J 9 bases short, with 15 bases between. Per germline, CDR1 SGDLS and CDR2 YYNGEE. CDR3 loop: CASSVGFERSKKLFF. Here the CDR3 DNA reads TGTGCCAGCAGCGTAGGGTTCGAGCGTAGCAAAAAACTGTTTTTT.

J is TRBJ1-4 and V is TRBV7-2, with 10 bases lining up with TRBD1. The CDR3 length is 15 residues. The V gene's germline CDR1 is SGHTA and CDR2 FQGNSA. V lost 4 bases and J lost 7; bases outside the gene matches: 6. CDR3 coding DNA: TGTGCCAGCAGCTCTCCGACAGGGGGCGGTGAAAAACTGTTTTTT. It specifies CASSSPTGGGEKLFF.

The table lists this clone with a count of one. The J gene is TRBJ2-5, the V gene TRBV19; 14 nucleotides match TRBD2. The ends lost 5 bases at V and 2 bases at J; junction bases unmatched: 10. The CDR3 contains 18 residues. Germline-derived CDR1 and CDR2 are LNHDA and SQIVND (reference sequence). As DNA, the CDR3 is TGTGCCAGTAGTCCCCACGGACTAGCGGGAGGACTTCAAGAGACCCAGTACTTC. Its protein is CASSPHGLAGGLQETQYF.

This clone was seen just once. The chain joins TRBV19 to TRBJ2-5, with 9 nucleotides matching TRBD2. This CDR3 spans 15 amino acids. Trimming removed 6 bases from V and 3 bases from J; junction bases left unmatched: 8. Per the germline V gene, CDR1 is LNHDA and CDR2 is SQIVND (reference sequence). This CDR3 is CASSSGTSIKETQYF. CDR3 nucleotide sequence: TGTGCCAGTAGCTCCGGGACTAGCATAAAAGAGACCCAGTACTTC.

The chain couples TRBV29-1 to TRBJ1-1, with TRBD1 identical over 7 bases. CDR1 and CDR2 (germline): SQVTM, ANQGSEA. V lost 2 bases, J lost 1 base, and 4 bases stayed unmatched. The CDR3 contains 14 residues. The CDR3 region has the DNA TGCAGCGTTGAACGACAGGGTAGGAACACTGAAGCTTTCTTT. Protein product: CSVERQGRNTEAFF.